The TCR beta chain described here comes from a study of blood T cell repertoires in COVID-19. Across the whole study: COVID-19 samples from acute and convalescent phases originated in the United States, Italy and Spain.

The data were produced by immunoSEQ multiplex PCR, yet TCRdb's version contains in-frame clones alone and is incomplete. This table has under 300,000 clones, approximately 83% appearing once. The CDR3 runs to 14 residues. V lost 0 bases and J 3 bases, leaving 9 bases between the germline ends. CDR1 and CDR2 from the germline V gene are SGHRS and YFSETQ. The sample taken for sequencing was peripheral blood. The receptor was derived from a woman aged 45-65 years who had recovered from COVID-19. The rearrangement joins TRBV5-1 to TRBJ1-1; D may be TRBD1 (6 bases). The CDR3 DNA reads TGCGCCAGCAGCTTGGCCGACAGGTACACTGAAGCTTTCTTT. Its translation is CASSLADRYTEAFF. Based on the CDR3 plus reference TRBV5-1 and TRBJ1-1, the full variable domain is KAGVTQTPRYLIKTRGQQVTLSCSPISGHRSVSWYQQTPGQGLQFLFEYFSETQRNKGNFPGRFSGRQFSNSRSEMNVSTLELGDSALYLCASSLADRYTEAFFGQGTRLTVV.